Detailed here is one TCR beta chain. This record belongs to a study of blood T cell repertoires in COVID-19. Study information: PBMCs, B-cell-depleted T cells, or T cells provided the cDNA or gDNA that made up the material.

Clones were sequenced by immunoSEQ multiplex PCR, and TCRdb holds only the in-frame ones, with some missing. Of about 200,000 clones in the sample, around 86% were seen once. J lost 4 bases, V lost 6 bases, and 19 bases had no gene match. The CDR3 is 18 amino acids. V is TRBV6-7 and J is TRBJ2-5; 8 bases line up with TRBD2. TRBV6-7 carries the ORF label, with uncertain function. The TCR comes from a woman aged 50 to 60 with COVID-19, enrolled during active disease. Sequencing was carried out using peripheral blood. The CDR3 is CASSRSPFGGAKSETQYF. Here the CDR3 DNA reads TGTGCCAGCAGCCGGAGCCCCTTCGGGGGGGCCAAATCAGAGACCCAGTACTTC.